The rows below give T cell receptor beta chains drawn from one sample of a study of cytomegalovirus exposure and HLA in healthy donors. The method was immunoSEQ multiplex PCR; TCRdb's version includes in-frame clones alone and lacks a portion of them. In the table there are around 140,000 clones, approximately 85% of which are singletons. The sample consisted of PBMCs. These TCRs come from a woman aged 40 to 55 in good health and CMV-seronegative. CDR3s include the opening cysteine and the closing phenylalanine or tryptophan. A D gene is named only where the DNA matches it firmly.

>TRBD2|TRBV11-3|TRBJ2-1
CASSLGGTAGLAGGQFF
>TRBD2|TRBV28|TRBJ2-7
CASALAAYEQYF
>TRBD1|TRBV5-4|TRBJ1-2
CASSLGQGGRPGYGYTF
>-|TRBV7-9|TRBJ1-3
CASSLGQRDTIYF
>-|TRBV7-9|TRBJ2-5
CASSLAGLETQYF
>TRBD1|TRBV9|TRBJ2-3
CASSGQGGDTQYF
>TRBD2|TRBV29-1|TRBJ2-7
CSVRAGGRSYEQYF
>TRBD1|TRBV27|TRBJ1-6
CASGRTGSSPLHF
>-|TRBV7-2|TRBJ2-7
CASSWGVGGSYEQYF
>-|TRBV7-9|TRBJ1-3
CASSKGEVTGNTIYF
>-|TRBV19|TRBJ1-2
CASSIERRANYGYTF
>-|TRBV6-5|TRBJ1-1
CASTQPGLNPEAFF
>-|TRBV6-5|TRBJ1-2
CASSYMGLYGYTF
>TRBD1|TRBV25-1|TRBJ1-2
CASSWTGGGYTF
>TRBD1|TRBV6-5|TRBJ2-2
CASGGQYTGELFF
>-|TRBV5-6|TRBJ1-2
CASSFMNRPEYGYTF
>TRBD1|TRBV6-6|TRBJ2-2
CASRPGTGGDGELFF
>-|TRBV5-6|TRBJ2-1
CASSSSPSNEQFF
>TRBD2|TRBV2|TRBJ2-1
CASSVEREGFEQFF
>-|TRBV30|TRBJ2-5
CAWSPLGARETQYF
>-|TRBV11-3|TRBJ1-1
CASSSPWAEGSGTEAFF
>-|TRBV29-1|TRBJ2-5
CSVSAVQETQYF
>-|TRBV9|TRBJ1-3
CASSPGGRGGNTIYF
>-|TRBV7-9|TRBJ1-5
CSSSLETGSLNQPQHF
>-|TRBV18|TRBJ2-5
CASSPPGAQETQYF
>TRBD2|TRBV11-3|TRBJ2-1
CASSLAASGSLVQFF
>-|TRBV7-9|TRBJ2-5
CAGSPYRNQETQYF
>TRBD2|TRBV7-2|TRBJ2-1
CASSLDFGTSGRYGSEQFF
>TRBD2|TRBV19|TRBJ2-3
CASTEGLAGVTDTQYF
>TRBD2|TRBV7-3|TRBJ2-1
CASSFTSSGSGNEQFF
>-|TRBV11-2|TRBJ1-2
CASSSRQEPRNYGYTF
>TRBD1|TRBV5-4|TRBJ2-5
CASSPTGGAGQETQYF
>TRBD2|TRBV5-1|TRBJ2-1
CASGLAGGPEGQFF
>TRBD2|TRBV9|TRBJ2-5
CASSVADSGSIQETQYF
>TRBD2|TRBV27|TRBJ2-1
CASSLTSAGSYNEQFF
>-|TRBV5-1|TRBJ1-6
CASSLDQADSPLHF
>-|TRBV11-2|TRBJ2-2
CASSLGAQGPDTGELFF
>-|TRBV5-1|TRBJ2-1
CASSLAGGASYNEQFF
>-|TRBV5-1|TRBJ2-2
CASSLAETYGLGELFF
>-|TRBV7-7|TRBJ2-5
CASSLNKETQYF
>-|TRBV5-1|TRBJ1-3
CASSPVGFSGNTIYF
>TRBD1|TRBV2|TRBJ2-3
CASRSTGGTDTQYF
>-|TRBV7-9|TRBJ2-6
CASRASEILGANVLTF
>-|TRBV27|TRBJ2-1
CASSLKFFGEQFF
>-|TRBV9|TRBJ1-2
CASSVDTGPNYGYTF
>-|TRBV29-1|TRBJ1-2
CSLKDFDYGYTF
>-|TRBV9|TRBJ2-3
CASSPQVADTQYF
>TRBD1|TRBV5-1|TRBJ1-1
CASSFSTGGDTEAFF
>TRBD1|TRBV6-5|TRBJ1-1
CASSYSDRTEAFF